This passage covers 12 T cell receptor beta chains from one sample sequenced in a study of T cells in women clearing cervical HPV infection (dated by TCRdb to between 2017 and 2018). The library was made by the immunoSEQ multiplex PCR assay. TCRdb re-hosts the immuneACCESS table, in-frame sequences only. Its copies lack some clones; in the studies checked, an unresolved V gene accounts for under half of them, and the cause for the rest is not known. Per the sample table, the count is around 8,800 clones. The top ten clones comprise approximately 8.2% of the sample. Sequenced sample: blood buffy coat. The source is a woman between 18 and 70 years old with a cervical HPV16 infection that either progressed to CIN3+ or cleared (not recorded which).

Frequency places this clone as medium-sized. The read terminates 3 residues before the CDR3 end, so the remaining end is supplied by the germline J gene. J is TRBJ2-5 and V is TRBV20-1; TRBD2 agrees at 11 bases. V lost 4 bases to trimming and J lost 2 bases; unmatched junction nucleotides: 12. CDR1 is DFQATT and CDR2 is SNEGSKA in the germline V gene (reference sequence). This CDR3 spans 17 amino acids. The CDR3 is CSATSGLAGSNQETQYF. The DNA read from the CDR3 is TGCAGTGCTACATCTGGACTAGCGGGTTCAAATCAAGAGACC.

Of note for this clone: The read halts 3 residues ahead of the CDR3 end, with the missing end drawn from the germline J gene. The chain recombines TRBV7-2 with TRBJ2-2; D unclear. This CDR3 is built from 13 residues. Trimming removed 0 bases at V and 4 bases at J, with 3 bases between. Per germline, CDR1 SGHTA and CDR2 FQGNSA. The CDR3 sequence is CASSLAGTGELFF. CDR3 bases read: TGTGCCAGCAGCTTAGCAGGCACCGGGGAG.

About this clone itself: The read falls 3 residues short of the CDR3 end, and the missing part is taken from the germline J gene. V and J are TRBV5-1 and TRBJ1-1, with 8 bases that match TRBD1. The CDR3 loop spans 14 amino acids. The germline gives CDR1 SGHRS, CDR2 YFSETQ. After removal of 1 base from V and 3 bases from J, the junction contained 2 bases not matched to a gene. The CDR3 bases that were read are TGCGCCAGCAGCTTGAAGACAGGGGACACTGAA. This codes for CASSLKTGDTE. In full, the CDR3 reads CASSLKTGDTEAFF.

Concerning this clone: Read sequence stops 3 residues before the CDR3 end, and the germline J gene provides the missing end. The V gene is TRBV19, the J gene TRBJ2-2, with TRBD2 matching over 8 bases. CDR1 is LNHDA, CDR2 SQIVND, per germline (reference sequence). V trimming: 1 base; J trimming: 3 bases; junction bases outside the gene matches: 1. The CDR3 is made up of 15 amino acids. CDR3 DNA (partial): TGTGCCAGTAGTATAGCGGGGGGGCACACCGGGGAG. It encodes CASSIAGGHTGE. The entire CDR3 sequence reads CASSIAGGHTGELFF.

Note on this clone: The read falls 3 residues short of the CDR3 end, and the missing part is taken from the germline J gene. This chain uses TRBV12-3 or TRBV12-4 with TRBJ1-1, with unresolved D. This CDR3 is 14 amino acids long. Between the trimmed V and J ends, which lost 0 bases and 6 bases, there was a span of 11 bases. Incomplete CDR3 DNA: TGTGCCAGCAGTTTAGCGCTCGGGTCTCCTGAA. Its protein product is CASSLALGSPE. The CDR3 in full is CASSLALGSPEAFF.

A word on this clone: The read ends 3 residues early relative to the CDR3; the germline J gene fills the gap. The genes are TRBV7-8 and TRBJ2-1, with D tentatively TRBD2 (7 bases). The CDR3 length is 18 residues. CDR1 is SGHVS, CDR2 FQNEAQ, per germline. Trimming left V 5 bases short and J 6 bases short, with 26 bases between. The CDR3 sequence: CASSLGRAGAQGFNEQFF. Incomplete CDR3 DNA: TGTGCCAGCAGCCTAGGGCGGGCGGGGGCCCAGGGCTTCAATGAG.

This clone counts as medium-sized by frequency. The read falls 3 residues short of the CDR3 end, and the missing part is taken from the germline J gene. The V and J genes are TRBV20-1 and TRBJ1-6, with D perhaps matching TRBD1 (5 bases). With 4 bases removed from V and 0 bases from J, the gap between germline ends came to 10 bases. Per germline, CDR1 DFQATT and CDR2 SNEGSKA (reference sequence). This CDR3 has 15 residues. The sequenced part of the CDR3 DNA is TGCAGTGCTATCGCCCAGGGCTCCTATAATTCACCC. Translated, it gives CSAIAQGSYNSP. The whole CDR3 reads CSAIAQGSYNSPLHF.

Remarks on this clone: The CDR3 end falls 3 residues outside the read, so it is completed with the germline J gene. This chain uses TRBV5-1 with TRBJ1-1; 7 bases are shared with TRBD1. This CDR3 has 15 residues. With V trimmed by 5 bases and J by 3 bases, 10 bases remained unmatched. Germline V lookup: CDR1 SGHRS, CDR2 YFSETQ. Partial CDR3 DNA: TGCGCCAGCAGTAACGACAGGGCGGTCGACACTGAA. Protein: CASSNDRAVDTE. The full CDR3 protein is CASSNDRAVDTEAFF.

As concerns this clone: The observed sequence ends 3 residues before the CDR3 terminus, with the missing tail filled in from the germline J gene. The V and J genes are TRBV4-1 and TRBJ1-6, with TRBD1 identical over 8 bases. Germline CDR1 reads MGHRA; CDR2 reads YSYEKL. J was trimmed by 7 bases and V by 1 base; bases with no gene match: 6. There are 16 residues in the CDR3. The CDR3 loop reads CASSQVDRGRNSPLHF. The covered CDR3 bases are TGCGCCAGCAGCCAAGTCGACAGGGGACGAAATTCACCC.

Remarks on this clone: Sequencing ends 3 residues short of the CDR3 end; the germline J gene provides the rest. This chain uses TRBV7-3 with TRBJ1-1, with D hard to call. Germline CDR1 is SGHTA and CDR2 is FQGTGA. V lost 4 bases to trimming and J lost 1 base, with 7 bases between them. CDR3 length: 13 amino acids. The CDR3 reads CASSSQENTEAFF. CDR3 DNA (partial): TGTGCCAGCAGCTCTCAGGAGAACACTGAA.

As concerns this clone: The read ends 3 residues before the CDR3 terminus; that terminus is restored from the germline J gene. V is TRBV7-9 and J is TRBJ2-4; a possible D gene is TRBD1 (6 bases). CDR3 length: 15 amino acids. In germline, CDR1 is SEHNR, CDR2 FQNEAQ (reference sequence). Trimming stripped 5 bases from V and 6 bases from J, with 17 bases between. CDR3: CASSAYREGRNIQYF. CDR3 bases read: TGTGCCAGCAGCGCATACAGGGAAGGTAGAAACATT.

As to this clone: The CDR3 goes on 3 residues after the read ends, and that part is filled in from the germline J gene. The rearrangement uses TRBV5-4 and TRBJ2-7; TRBD2 agrees at 7 bases. Germline CDR1 SGHNT, CDR2 YYREEE (reference sequence). Trimming at V came to 0 bases and at J to 2 bases, leaving 8 bases not matched to a gene. CDR3 length equals 16 residues. CDR3 bases read: TGTGCCAGCAGCTTGGGGAGGTCCGGGGGGACCTACGAG. Protein sequence: CASSLGRSGGTYE. The CDR3 in full is CASSLGRSGGTYEQYF.